The sequence of this T cell receptor (beta chain) was determined in a study of shared clonotypes between healthy human individuals. Profiled with immunoSEQ multiplex PCR; TCRdb holds only in-frame clones, not every one. The repertoire holds 2 million to 2.5 million clones, with around 95% as singletons. CDR1 and CDR2 (germline): GTSNPN, SVGIG (reference sequence). Trimming pared 3 bases from V and 2 bases from J, leaving 8 bases between. The CDR3 is 12 residues long. The rearrangement uses TRBV30 and TRBJ2-7, with D unresolved. This sequence was found in a man in his late teens or twenties in good health. The sample consisted of naive CD4+ T cells sorted from blood. The subset denotes: CD45RA+ positively selected. This CDR3 is CAWRGNAYEQYF. CDR3 bases: TGTGCCTGGAGAGGGAACGCCTACGAGCAGTACTTC.